The 17 T cell receptor beta chains in this list originate from one sample, sequenced in a study of beta chain features in type 1 diabetes. What was sequenced were expressed TCRB transcripts, since all of the isolated RNA had been reverse transcribed. Using immunoSEQ multiplex PCR, the repertoire was profiled, and TCRdb retains in-frame clones only, with some absent. The data contain under 900,000 clones, 15% to 20% of them seen just once; the ten biggest clones take up 0.023%. The sequenced sample consisted of naive CD4+ T cells from blood. These receptors came from a woman aged 18-29 years in good health.

In this sample, this clone turned up once. This sequence joins TRBV11-1 and TRBJ2-6; the D is unclear. The V gene's germline CDR1 is SGHAT and CDR2 FQDESV (reference sequence). The V and J ends lost 7 bases and 4 bases respectively, with 8 bases between them. The CDR3 is 13 amino acids. The CDR3 is CASKASGANVLTF. The CDR3 DNA is TGTGCCAGCAAGGCTTCCGGGGCCAACGTCCTGACTTTC.

The chain uses TRBV28 and TRBJ2-7, with TRBD1 as a possible D gene (6 bases). From germline, CDR1 is MDHEN and CDR2 SYDVKM. CDR3 length: 13 amino acids. V was cut by 7 bases and J by 4 bases, with 14 bases left in between. The DNA of the CDR3 is TGTGCCAGCACCCTGACAGGTTTATACGAGCAGTACTTC. This gives the protein CASTLTGLYEQYF. Looking up the rest from reference TRBV28 and TRBJ2-7 gives the full variable domain: DVKVTQSSRYLVKRTGEKVFLECVQDMDHENMFWYRQDPGLGLRLIYFSYDVKMKEKGDIPEGYSVSREKKERFSLILESASTNQTSMYLCASTLTGLYEQYFGPGTRLTVT.

This chain uses TRBV7-9 with TRBJ2-3; no reliable D call. V was trimmed by 5 bases and J by 10 bases, leaving 13 bases between them. Per the germline V gene, CDR1 is SEHNR and CDR2 is FQNEAQ (reference sequence). The CDR3 totals 12 residues. CDR3: CASSLLTTAQYF. The CDR3 region has the DNA TGTGCCAGCAGCCTCCTCACCACTGCGCAGTATTTT.

The J gene is TRBJ1-1, the V gene TRBV28; TRBD1 might be the D (5 bases). Germline lookup yields CDR1 MDHEN and CDR2 SYDVKM. V was shortened by 2 bases and J by 6 bases, with 16 bases between the two germline ends. This CDR3 spans 15 amino acids. CDR3 amino acids: CASSLAAAGTAEAFF. CDR3 DNA sequence: TGTGCCAGCAGTTTAGCTGCGGCAGGGACGGCTGAAGCTTTCTTT.

This sequence joins TRBV5-1 and TRBJ2-3; no definite D call. Germline V CDR1 and CDR2: SGHRS, YFSETQ. This CDR3 is built from 14 residues. Trimming cost V 4 bases and J 6 bases, with 15 bases left between them. Written as DNA, the CDR3 is TGCGCCAGCAGCAAAAGGGCCGTTGAGGATACGCAGTATTTT. As protein: CASSKRAVEDTQYF.

The table lists this clone with a few counts. The V gene is TRBV5-1, the J gene TRBJ2-3; 10 positions agree with TRBD2. Germline V gene sequence: CDR1 SGHRS, CDR2 YFSETQ. The CDR3 length is 20 residues. J was trimmed by 0 bases and V by 0 bases; bases with no gene match: 13. CDR3 nucleotides: TGCGCCAGCAGCTTGGCCCAAACTAGCGGGACGATCGATAGCACAGATACGCAGTATTTT. Protein sequence: CASSLAQTSGTIDSTDTQYF.

The rearrangement joins TRBV19 to TRBJ2-1, with D possibly TRBD1 on 6 matching bases. Germline CDR1 and CDR2: LNHDA and SQIVND (reference sequence). Trimming shortened V by 4 bases and J by 8 bases, and 15 bases separated the two germline ends. The CDR3 length is 14 residues. CDR3 amino acids: CASSRRPRGDEQFF. The DNA for the CDR3 is TGTGCCAGTAGTAGAAGGCCCAGGGGTGATGAGCAGTTCTTC.

The chain joins TRBV23-1 to TRBJ1-2; D is undetermined. TRBV23-1 is known as an ORF, though its function is uncertain. This CDR3 is 17 amino acids long. The germline V and J ends were trimmed by 0 bases and 8 bases, with 22 bases remaining between them. The CDR3 DNA follows: TGCGCCAGCAGTCAATCGATTTCCGGGGTACCTCTGCGGGGCTACACCTTC. It yields the protein CASSQSISGVPLRGYTF.

The chain recombines TRBV9 with TRBJ1-4; 7 positions match TRBD1. The CDR3 covers 15 residues. CDR1 is SGDLS and CDR2 is YYNGEE in the germline V gene. V was clipped by 3 bases and J by 6 bases; unmatched bases: 8. The CDR3 nucleotides are TGTGCCAGCAGCGGAACAGGGGCACCCGATGAAAAACTGTTTTTT. Translating gives CASSGTGAPDEKLFF.

J is TRBJ2-7 and V is TRBV7-9, with D perhaps TRBD1 or TRBD2 (5 bases each). Trimming stripped 5 bases from V and 6 bases from J, with 11 bases between. The CDR3 loop spans 12 amino acids. Germline-derived CDR1 and CDR2 are SEHNR and FQNEAQ (reference sequence). The CDR3 nucleotides are TGTGCCAGCAGCCCCCCGGGGCGCGAGCAGTACTTC. This translates into CASSPPGREQYF.

This chain links TRBV9 with TRBJ2-1; 7 nucleotides line up with TRBD2. The CDR3 is made up of 16 amino acids. V shed 0 bases, J shed 6 bases, and the junction held 9 bases outside the gene matches. From germline, CDR1 is SGDLS and CDR2 YYNGEE. This CDR3 is CASSVASLAGLNEQFF. CDR3 sequence (DNA): TGTGCCAGCAGCGTAGCTAGCTTAGCGGGCCTCAATGAGCAGTTCTTC.

The CDR3 DNA follows: TGTGCCAGCAGCCCGACTAGCGGGGAAGAGACCCAGTACTTC. Its protein product is CASSPTSGEETQYF. V gene TRBV7-2 combines with J gene TRBJ2-5; TRBD2 agrees at 11 bases. From germline, CDR1 is SGHTA and CDR2 FQGNSA. Unmatched junction bases numbered 2, after V lost 5 bases and J lost 3 bases. The CDR3 is 14 residues long.

Notes on this clone: Additional DNA sequences in this sample encode the identical CDR3. V and J are TRBV28 and TRBJ1-5; D is unresolved. Germline CDR1 MDHEN, CDR2 SYDVKM. This CDR3 spans 13 amino acids. The V end lost 8 bases, the J end lost 2 bases, and 10 bases lay between the germline ends. The CDR3 loop reads CASWGLGNQPQHF. CDR3 sequence (DNA): TGTGCCAGCTGGGGTCTGGGCAATCAGCCCCAGCATTTT. The variable domain in full, with the rest retrieved from reference TRBV28 and TRBJ1-5, is DVKVTQSSRYLVKRTGEKVFLECVQDMDHENMFWYRQDPGLGLRLIYFSYDVKMKEKGDIPEGYSVSREKKERFSLILESASTNQTSMYLCASWGLGNQPQHFGDGTRLSIL.

V is TRBV6-6 and J is TRBJ2-7, with TRBD1 identical over 8 bases. Germline V gene sequence: CDR1 MNHNY, CDR2 SVGAGI (reference sequence). There are 11 residues in the CDR3. Losses at the gene ends were 9 bases for V and 6 bases for J; bases not matched to a gene: 4. The CDR3 spells CASQTGAEQYF. For the CDR3, the DNA is TGTGCCAGTCAGACAGGGGCCGAGCAGTACTTC.

This clone was counted only a few times. This chain uses TRBV28 with TRBJ2-3, with D possibly being TRBD1 (6 bases). The CDR3 runs to 14 residues. V gave up 6 bases and J gave up 0 bases, with 10 bases separating them. Germline V gene lookup returns CDR1 MDHEN and CDR2 SYDVKM. CDR3 sequence: CASRVGGSTDTQYF. The CDR3 DNA sequence: TGTGCCAGCAGAGTAGGGGGTAGCACAGATACGCAGTATTTT.

This clone was counted between two and nine times. This rearrangement joins TRBV28 to TRBJ2-2; D is uncertain. Germline-derived CDR1 and CDR2 are MDHEN and SYDVKM. The CDR3 consists of 14 residues. Trimming cost V 11 bases and J 2 bases, with 15 bases left between them. Here the CDR3 DNA reads TGTGCCCACGGCCATGCTCTTAACACCGGGGAGCTGTTTTTT. As protein: CAHGHALNTGELFF.

The chain combines TRBV18 with TRBJ2-7; D unclear. The V gene lost 2 bases and the J gene lost 3 bases, with 8 bases spanning the gap. The CDR3 spans 13 residues. Germline V gene data show CDR1 as KGHSH and CDR2 as LQKENI. The CDR3 protein is CASSPVSLYEQYF. DNA for the CDR3: TGTGCCAGCTCACCAGTCTCGCTCTACGAGCAGTACTTC.